These T cell receptor beta chains were read from a single sample in a study of T-cell memory formation after mild COVID-19. TCRdb called the 5' RACE reads again in MiXCR, with one record for every CDR3 protein. This sample has approximately 180,000 distinct CDR3 sequences, with 16% found just once. What was sequenced was PBMCs or a T cell subset sorted from them (not recorded which). The source of these receptors is an adult woman who had mild COVID-19 (a few samples of this study predate the infection). Cell type and time point are not known. CDR3s include the opening cysteine and the closing phenylalanine or tryptophan. A D gene is named only where the DNA matches it firmly. Size is omitted from some rows. Given values are once, few, many or a class for expanded clones.

abundance: .
v_gene: TRBV27
d_gene: .
j_gene: TRBJ2-7
CDR3aa: CASSLKFTPSYEQYF
CDR3nt: TGTGCCAGCAGTTTGAAATTTACTCCCTCCTACGAGCAGTACTTC

abundance: .
v_gene: TRBV9
d_gene: TRBD2
j_gene: TRBJ2-2
CDR3aa: CASSVALAANTGELFF
CDR3nt: TGTGCCAGCAGCGTAGCACTAGCGGCGAACACCGGGGAGCTGTTTTTT

abundance: many
v_gene: TRBV15
d_gene: TRBD2
j_gene: TRBJ2-2
CDR3aa: CATSRDSGAGELFF
CDR3nt: TGTGCCACCAGCAGAGATAGCGGGGCCGGGGAGCTGTTTTTT

abundance: .
v_gene: TRBV18
d_gene: .
j_gene: TRBJ1-4
CDR3aa: CASSPPGTRNEKLFF
CDR3nt: TGTGCCAGCTCACCACCCGGGACGCGTAATGAAAAACTGTTTTTT

abundance: few
v_gene: TRBV9
d_gene: .
j_gene: TRBJ2-3
CDR3aa: CASSVRSGATDTQYF
CDR3nt: TGTGCCAGCAGCGTAAGGTCGGGGGCTACGGATACGCAGTATTTT

abundance: few
v_gene: TRBV4-1
d_gene: .
j_gene: TRBJ1-2
CDR3aa: CASSQDRWNNYGYTF
CDR3nt: TGCGCCAGCAGCCAAGATAGATGGAATAACTATGGCTACACCTTC

abundance: few
v_gene: TRBV5-1
d_gene: TRBD1
j_gene: TRBJ2-6
CDR3aa: CASSLAGQGSGANVLTF
CDR3nt: TGCGCCAGCAGCTTGGCGGGACAGGGTTCTGGGGCCAACGTCCTGACTTTC

abundance: few
v_gene: TRBV6-2/TRBV6-3
d_gene: .
j_gene: TRBJ2-7
CDR3aa: CASSPSGKAGLAEQYF
CDR3nt: TGTGCCAGCAGCCCCTCCGGAAAGGCGGGCCTGGCCGAGCAGTACTTC

abundance: .
v_gene: TRBV2
d_gene: TRBD2
j_gene: TRBJ2-3
CDR3aa: CASSEGVGGRHTDTQYF
CDR3nt: TGTGCCAGCAGTGAAGGCGTGGGGGGGAGACACACAGATACGCAGTATTTT

abundance: few
v_gene: TRBV7-9
d_gene: .
j_gene: TRBJ1-1
CDR3aa: CASSNQGTRNTEAFF
CDR3nt: TGTGCCAGCAGCAACCAAGGGACACGGAACACTGAAGCTTTCTTT

abundance: many
v_gene: TRBV29-1
d_gene: TRBD1
j_gene: TRBJ2-7
CDR3aa: CSVSGTGGLFGEQYF
CDR3nt: TGCAGCGTTTCCGGGACAGGGGGGTTATTCGGCGAGCAGTACTTC

abundance: .
v_gene: TRBV29-1
d_gene: TRBD2
j_gene: TRBJ2-7
CDR3aa: CSVEAPPGGTYEQYF
CDR3nt: TGCAGCGTCGAAGCCCCTCCGGGGGGGACGTACGAGCAGTACTTC

abundance: .
v_gene: TRBV6-1
d_gene: .
j_gene: TRBJ1-1
CDR3aa: CASSEGAGVVTEAFF
CDR3nt: TGTGCCAGCAGTGAGGGGGCAGGGGTGGTCACTGAAGCTTTCTTT

abundance: many
v_gene: TRBV6-5
d_gene: .
j_gene: TRBJ2-2
CDR3aa: CASSVRAGELFF
CDR3nt: TGTGCCAGCAGCGTAAGGGCCGGGGAGCTGTTTTTT

abundance: .
v_gene: TRBV12-3/TRBV12-4
d_gene: .
j_gene: TRBJ2-3
CDR3aa: CASTHREDTQYF
CDR3nt: TGTGCCAGCACCCACAGGGAAGATACGCAGTATTTT

abundance: .
v_gene: TRBV9
d_gene: TRBD2
j_gene: TRBJ2-1
CDR3aa: CASSVEGLAGGRPSYNEQFF
CDR3nt: TGTGCCAGCAGCGTAGAGGGACTAGCGGGGGGCCGACCGTCTTACAATGAGCAGTTCTTC

abundance: .
v_gene: TRBV24-1
d_gene: .
j_gene: TRBJ2-1
CDR3aa: CATSDPTPSANYNEQFF
CDR3nt: TGTGCCACCAGTGATCCCACCCCGAGCGCAAACTACAATGAGCAGTTCTTC

abundance: few
v_gene: TRBV12-3/TRBV12-4
d_gene: .
j_gene: TRBJ2-7
CDR3aa: CASSPASYYEQYF
CDR3nt: TGTGCCAGCTCTCCGGCCAGCTACTACGAGCAGTACTTC

abundance: few
v_gene: TRBV6-2/TRBV6-3
d_gene: TRBD2
j_gene: TRBJ2-7
CDR3aa: CASSTSGKGHEQYF
CDR3nt: TGTGCCAGCAGTACTAGCGGGAAGGGGCACGAGCAGTACTTC

abundance: medium-sized
v_gene: TRBV7-9
d_gene: TRBD2
j_gene: TRBJ2-1
CDR3aa: CASSLASGRLNEQFF
CDR3nt: TGTGCCAGCAGCTTAGCTAGCGGGAGACTCAATGAGCAGTTCTTC

abundance: many
v_gene: TRBV7-9
d_gene: TRBD2
j_gene: TRBJ2-7
CDR3aa: CASTPWLAGAYEQYF
CDR3nt: TGTGCCAGCACCCCGTGGCTAGCGGGTGCCTACGAGCAGTACTTC

abundance: many
v_gene: TRBV7-9
d_gene: .
j_gene: TRBJ2-1
CDR3aa: CASSSTGGQFF
CDR3nt: TGTGCCAGCAGCTCCACAGGAGGGCAGTTCTTC

abundance: few
v_gene: TRBV5-1
d_gene: TRBD1
j_gene: TRBJ2-5
CDR3aa: CASSLDTGGETQYF
CDR3nt: TGCGCCAGCAGCTTGGACACAGGGGGAGAGACCCAGTACTTC

abundance: few
v_gene: TRBV5-1
d_gene: .
j_gene: TRBJ1-1
CDR3aa: CASSPGRFRAMNTEAFF
CDR3nt: TGCGCCAGCAGCCCAGGACGTTTCAGGGCCATGAACACTGAAGCTTTCTTT

abundance: few
v_gene: TRBV30
d_gene: .
j_gene: TRBJ1-1
CDR3aa: CAWRGNTEAFF
CDR3nt: TGTGCCTGGAGGGGGAACACTGAAGCTTTCTTT

abundance: .
v_gene: TRBV5-8
d_gene: .
j_gene: TRBJ1-2
CDR3aa: CASSPTLNIQGGYTF
CDR3nt: TGTGCCAGCAGCCCGACTTTAAATATTCAGGGGGGCTACACCTTC

abundance: .
v_gene: TRBV19
d_gene: TRBD2
j_gene: TRBJ2-1
CDR3aa: CASRRASGVNNEQFF
CDR3nt: TGTGCCAGTAGAAGAGCTAGCGGGGTTAACAATGAGCAGTTCTTC

abundance: few
v_gene: TRBV29-1
d_gene: .
j_gene: TRBJ2-7
CDR3aa: CSVGAWGEQYF
CDR3nt: TGCAGCGTTGGAGCCTGGGGGGAGCAGTACTTC

abundance: .
v_gene: TRBV20-1
d_gene: .
j_gene: TRBJ2-3
CDR3aa: CSARGQGIDTQYF
CDR3nt: TGCAGTGCTAGAGGCCAGGGTATAGATACGCAGTATTTT

abundance: .
v_gene: TRBV7-2
d_gene: TRBD2
j_gene: TRBJ2-7
CDR3aa: CASTVLASSYEQYF
CDR3nt: TGTGCCAGCACCGTACTAGCGAGCTCCTACGAGCAGTACTTC

abundance: few
v_gene: TRBV5-6
d_gene: .
j_gene: TRBJ2-3
CDR3aa: CASSLDLADTQYF
CDR3nt: TGTGCCAGCAGCTTGGACCTGGCGGATACGCAGTATTTT

abundance: .
v_gene: TRBV11-3
d_gene: TRBD2
j_gene: TRBJ2-1
CDR3aa: CASSSYTTAGGTYNEQFF
CDR3nt: TGTGCCAGCAGCTCCTACACCACAGCGGGAGGGACTTACAATGAGCAGTTCTTC

abundance: .
v_gene: TRBV12-3/TRBV12-4
d_gene: TRBD1
j_gene: TRBJ2-5
CDR3aa: CASSLFRGHQETQYF
CDR3nt: TGTGCCAGCAGTTTGTTCAGGGGGCACCAAGAGACCCAGTACTTC

abundance: .
v_gene: TRBV20-1
d_gene: .
j_gene: TRBJ1-6
CDR3aa: CSASASNSPLHF
CDR3nt: TGCAGTGCTAGTGCTTCTAATTCACCCCTCCACTTT

abundance: .
v_gene: TRBV25-1
d_gene: .
j_gene: TRBJ1-3
CDR3aa: CASSPLDSGNTIYF
CDR3nt: TGTGCCAGCAGTCCATTAGACTCTGGAAACACCATATATTTT

abundance: few
v_gene: TRBV5-1
d_gene: TRBD2
j_gene: TRBJ2-3
CDR3aa: CASSSLAGGNTDTQYF
CDR3nt: TGCGCCAGCAGCTCGCTAGCGGGGGGCAACACAGATACGCAGTATTTT

abundance: many
v_gene: TRBV12-3/TRBV12-4
d_gene: TRBD2
j_gene: TRBJ2-2
CDR3aa: CASSLSGSGTGELFF
CDR3nt: TGTGCCAGCAGTCTTAGCGGGAGTGGCACCGGGGAGCTGTTTTTT

abundance: few
v_gene: TRBV20-1
d_gene: .
j_gene: TRBJ2-7
CDR3aa: CSPQVGPRYEQYF
CDR3nt: TGCAGTCCCCAGGTGGGACCCCGCTACGAGCAGTACTTC

abundance: .
v_gene: TRBV7-2
d_gene: .
j_gene: TRBJ1-2
CDR3aa: CASSQRSGYGYTF
CDR3nt: TGTGCCAGCAGCCAAAGATCCGGCTATGGCTACACCTTC

abundance: few
v_gene: TRBV18
d_gene: .
j_gene: TRBJ2-7
CDR3aa: CASSAGANYEQYF
CDR3nt: TGTGCCAGCTCGGCCGGGGCCAACTACGAGCAGTACTTC